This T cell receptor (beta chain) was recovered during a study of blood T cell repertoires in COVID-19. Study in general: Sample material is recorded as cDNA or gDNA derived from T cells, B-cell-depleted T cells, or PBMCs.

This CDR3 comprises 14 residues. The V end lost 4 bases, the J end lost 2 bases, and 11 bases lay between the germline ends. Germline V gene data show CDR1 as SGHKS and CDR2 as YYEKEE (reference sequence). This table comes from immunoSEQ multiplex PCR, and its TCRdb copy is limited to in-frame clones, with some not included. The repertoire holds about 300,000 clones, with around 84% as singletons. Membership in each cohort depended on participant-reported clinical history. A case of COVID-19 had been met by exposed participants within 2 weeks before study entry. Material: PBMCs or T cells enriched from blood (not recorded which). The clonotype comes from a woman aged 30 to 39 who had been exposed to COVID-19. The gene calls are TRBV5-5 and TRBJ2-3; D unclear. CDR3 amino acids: CASSPGAITDTQYF. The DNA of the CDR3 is TGTGCCAGCAGCCCGGGTGCTATCACAGATACGCAGTATTTT. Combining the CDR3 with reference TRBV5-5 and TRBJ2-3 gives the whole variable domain DAGVTQSPTHLIKTRGQQVTLRCSPISGHKSVSWYQQVLGQGPQFIFQYYEKEERGRGNFPDRFSARQFPNYSSELNVNALLLGDSALYLCASSPGAITDTQYFGPGTRLTVL.